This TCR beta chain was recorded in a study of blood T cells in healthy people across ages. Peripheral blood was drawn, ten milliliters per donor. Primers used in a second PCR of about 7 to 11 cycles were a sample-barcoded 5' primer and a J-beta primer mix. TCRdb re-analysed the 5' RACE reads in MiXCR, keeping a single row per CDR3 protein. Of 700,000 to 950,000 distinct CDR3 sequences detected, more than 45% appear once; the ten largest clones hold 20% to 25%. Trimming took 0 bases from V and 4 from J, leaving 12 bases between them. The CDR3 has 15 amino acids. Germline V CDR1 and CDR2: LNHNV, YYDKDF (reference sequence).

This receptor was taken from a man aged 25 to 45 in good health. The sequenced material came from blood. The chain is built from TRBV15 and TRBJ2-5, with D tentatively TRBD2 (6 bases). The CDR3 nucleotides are TGTGCCACCAGCAGAGATCGGGGGTTCCCAGAGACCCAGTACTTC. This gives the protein CATSRDRGFPETQYF.